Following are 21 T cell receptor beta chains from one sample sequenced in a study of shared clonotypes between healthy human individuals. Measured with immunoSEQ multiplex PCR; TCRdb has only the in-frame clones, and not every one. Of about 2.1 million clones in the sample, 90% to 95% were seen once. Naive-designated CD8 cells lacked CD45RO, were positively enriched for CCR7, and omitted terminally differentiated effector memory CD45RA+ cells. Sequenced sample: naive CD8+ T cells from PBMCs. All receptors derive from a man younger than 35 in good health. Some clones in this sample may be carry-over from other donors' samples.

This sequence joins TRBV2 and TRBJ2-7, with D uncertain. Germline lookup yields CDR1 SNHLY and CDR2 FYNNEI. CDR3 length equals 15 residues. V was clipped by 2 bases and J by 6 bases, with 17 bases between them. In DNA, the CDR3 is TGTGCCAGCAGTGAAAATCGACACCCACCCCTCGAGCAGTACTTC. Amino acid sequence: CASSENRHPPLEQYF. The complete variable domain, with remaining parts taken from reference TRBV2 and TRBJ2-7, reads EPEVTQTPSHQVTQMGQEVILRCVPISNHLYFYWYRQILGQKVEFLVSFYNNEISEKSEIFDDQFSVERPDGSNFTLKIRSTKLEDSAMYFCASSENRHPPLEQYFGPGTRLTVT.

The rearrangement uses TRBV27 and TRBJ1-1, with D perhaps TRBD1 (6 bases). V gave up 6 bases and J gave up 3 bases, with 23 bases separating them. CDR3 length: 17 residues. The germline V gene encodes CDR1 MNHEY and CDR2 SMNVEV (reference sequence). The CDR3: CASRLLLGAERDTEAFF. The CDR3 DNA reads TGTGCCAGCAGGTTACTTCTGGGGGCTGAGAGGGACACTGAAGCTTTCTTT.

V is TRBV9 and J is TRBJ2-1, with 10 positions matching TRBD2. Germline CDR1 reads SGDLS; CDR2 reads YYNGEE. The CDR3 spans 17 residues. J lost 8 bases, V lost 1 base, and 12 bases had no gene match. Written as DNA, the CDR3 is TGTGCCAGCAGCGTATCCGCTAGCGGGAGTATAAAGGATGAGCAGTTCTTC. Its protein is CASSVSASGSIKDEQFF.

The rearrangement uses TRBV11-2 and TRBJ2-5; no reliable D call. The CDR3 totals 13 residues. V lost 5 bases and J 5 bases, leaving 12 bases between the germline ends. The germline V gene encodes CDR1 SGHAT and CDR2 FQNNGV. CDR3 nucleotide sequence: TGTGCCAGCAGCGTAAAGCATGGCGAGACCCAGTACTTC. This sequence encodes CASSVKHGETQYF. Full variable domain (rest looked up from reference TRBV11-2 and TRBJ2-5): EAGVAQSPRYKIIEKRQSVAFWCNPISGHATLYWYQQILGQGPKLLIQFQNNGVVDDSQLPKDRFSAERLKGVDSTLKIQPAKLEDSAVYLCASSVKHGETQYFGPGTRLLVL.

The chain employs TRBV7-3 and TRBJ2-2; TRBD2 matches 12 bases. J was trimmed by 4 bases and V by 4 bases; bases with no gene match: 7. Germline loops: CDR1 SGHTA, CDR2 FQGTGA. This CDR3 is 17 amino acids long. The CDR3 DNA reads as TGTGCCAGCAGCTCGGGACTAGCGGGTGCACGCACCGGGGAGCTGTTTTTT. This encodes CASSSGLAGARTGELFF. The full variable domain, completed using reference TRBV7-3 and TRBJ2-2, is GAGVSQTPSNKVTEKGKYVELRCDPISGHTALYWYRQSLGQGPEFLIYFQGTGAADDSGLPNDRFFAVRPEGSVSTLKIQRTERGDSAVYLCASSSGLAGARTGELFFGEGSRLTVL.

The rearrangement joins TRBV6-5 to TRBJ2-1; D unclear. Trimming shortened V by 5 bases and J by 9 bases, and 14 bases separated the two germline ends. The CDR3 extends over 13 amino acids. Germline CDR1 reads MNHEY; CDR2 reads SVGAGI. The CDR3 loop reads CASSRFTGTEQFF. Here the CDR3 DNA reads TGTGCCAGCAGTAGGTTCACTGGCACTGAGCAGTTCTTC.

This CDR3 reads CASSPQTPLAGAVYNEQFF. DNA for the CDR3: TGCGCCAGCAGCCCACAGACCCCCTTGGCGGGAGCGGTCTACAATGAGCAGTTCTTC. V usage is TRBV5-1 and J usage is TRBJ2-1, with TRBD2 matching over 7 bases. Looked up from germline, CDR1 is SGHRS and CDR2 is YFSETQ. The ends lost 4 bases at V and 3 bases at J; junction bases unmatched: 19. This CDR3 region has 19 residues.

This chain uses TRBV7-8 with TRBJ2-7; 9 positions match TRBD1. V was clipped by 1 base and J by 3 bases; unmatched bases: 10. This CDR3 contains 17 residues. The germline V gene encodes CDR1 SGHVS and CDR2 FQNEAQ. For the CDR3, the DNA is TGTGCCAGCAGCTTAGGGGCTGGACAGGGGAACCTCTACGAGCAGTACTTC. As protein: CASSLGAGQGNLYEQYF.

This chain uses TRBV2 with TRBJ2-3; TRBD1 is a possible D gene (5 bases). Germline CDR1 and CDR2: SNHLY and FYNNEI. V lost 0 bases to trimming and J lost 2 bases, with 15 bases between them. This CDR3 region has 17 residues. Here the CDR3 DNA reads TGTGCCAGCAGTGAAGCGCCCGACCTAGGGGTCACAGATACGCAGTATTTT. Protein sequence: CASSEAPDLGVTDTQYF.

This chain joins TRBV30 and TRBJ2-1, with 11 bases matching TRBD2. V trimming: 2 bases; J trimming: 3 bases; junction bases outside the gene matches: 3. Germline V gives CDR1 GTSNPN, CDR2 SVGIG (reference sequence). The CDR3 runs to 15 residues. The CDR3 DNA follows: TGTGCCTGGAGTCGTGGGACTAGCGGCTACAATGAGCAGTTCTTC. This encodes CAWSRGTSGYNEQFF.

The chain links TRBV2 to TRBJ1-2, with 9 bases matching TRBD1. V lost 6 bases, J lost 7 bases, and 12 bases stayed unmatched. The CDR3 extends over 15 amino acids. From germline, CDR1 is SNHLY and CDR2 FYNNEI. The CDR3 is CASSPGGTGRVGYTF. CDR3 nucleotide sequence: TGTGCCAGCAGCCCAGGGGGGACAGGGAGGGTTGGCTACACCTTC. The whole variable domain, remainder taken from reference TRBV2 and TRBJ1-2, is EPEVTQTPSHQVTQMGQEVILRCVPISNHLYFYWYRQILGQKVEFLVSFYNNEISEKSEIFDDQFSVERPDGSNFTLKIRSTKLEDSAMYFCASSPGGTGRVGYTFGSGTRLTVV.

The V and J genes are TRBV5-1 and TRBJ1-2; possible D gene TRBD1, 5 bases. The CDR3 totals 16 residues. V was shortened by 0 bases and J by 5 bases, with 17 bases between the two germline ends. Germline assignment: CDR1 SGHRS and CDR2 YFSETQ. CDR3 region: CASSLDSGGGKYGYTF. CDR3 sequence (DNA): TGCGCCAGCAGCTTGGATTCCGGGGGAGGGAAGTATGGCTACACCTTC. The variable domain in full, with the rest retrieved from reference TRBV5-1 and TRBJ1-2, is KAGVTQTPRYLIKTRGQQVTLSCSPISGHRSVSWYQQTPGQGLQFLFEYFSETQRNKGNFPGRFSGRQFSNSRSEMNVSTLELGDSALYLCASSLDSGGGKYGYTFGSGTRLTVV.

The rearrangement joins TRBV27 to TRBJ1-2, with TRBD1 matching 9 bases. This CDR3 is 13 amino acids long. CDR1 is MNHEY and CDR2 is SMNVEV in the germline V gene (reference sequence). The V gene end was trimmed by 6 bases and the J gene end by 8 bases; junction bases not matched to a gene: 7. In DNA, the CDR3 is TGTGCCAGCAGGGAACAGGGGGCGCACGGCTACACCTTC. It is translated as CASREQGAHGYTF.

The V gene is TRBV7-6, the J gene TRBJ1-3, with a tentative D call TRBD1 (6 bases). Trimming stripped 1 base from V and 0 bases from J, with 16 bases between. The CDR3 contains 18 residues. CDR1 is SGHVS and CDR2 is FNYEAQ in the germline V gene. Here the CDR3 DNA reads TGTGCCAGCAGCTTAGATTTTGGGGGCCGAAGCTCTGGAAACACCATATATTTT. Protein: CASSLDFGGRSSGNTIYF.

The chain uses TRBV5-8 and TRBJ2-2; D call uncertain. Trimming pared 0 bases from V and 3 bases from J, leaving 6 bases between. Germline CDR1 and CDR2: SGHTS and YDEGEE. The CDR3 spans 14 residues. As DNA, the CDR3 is TGTGCCAGCAGCTTGGACACTCACACCGGGGAGCTGTTTTTT. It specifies CASSLDTHTGELFF.

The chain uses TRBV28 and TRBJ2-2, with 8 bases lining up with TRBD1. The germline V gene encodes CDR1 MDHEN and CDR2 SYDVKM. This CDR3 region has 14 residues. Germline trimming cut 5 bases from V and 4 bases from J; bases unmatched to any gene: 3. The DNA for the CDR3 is TGTGCCAGCAGTACAGGGGGTTCCACCGGGGAGCTGTTTTTT. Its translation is CASSTGGSTGELFF. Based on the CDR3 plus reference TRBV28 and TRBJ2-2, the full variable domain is DVKVTQSSRYLVKRTGEKVFLECVQDMDHENMFWYRQDPGLGLRLIYFSYDVKMKEKGDIPEGYSVSREKKERFSLILESASTNQTSMYLCASSTGGSTGELFFGEGSRLTVL.

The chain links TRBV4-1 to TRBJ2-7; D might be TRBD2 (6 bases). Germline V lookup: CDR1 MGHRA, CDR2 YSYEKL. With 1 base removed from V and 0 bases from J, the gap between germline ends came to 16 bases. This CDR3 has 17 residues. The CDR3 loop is CASSQAAGYMSSYEQYF. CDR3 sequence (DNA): TGCGCCAGCAGCCAAGCAGCGGGTTACATGAGCTCCTACGAGCAGTACTTC.

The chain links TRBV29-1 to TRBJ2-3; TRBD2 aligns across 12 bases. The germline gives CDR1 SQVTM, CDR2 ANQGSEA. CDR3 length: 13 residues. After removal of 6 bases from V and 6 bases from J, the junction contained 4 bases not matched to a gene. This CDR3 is CSVSSGRVDTQYF. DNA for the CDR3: TGCAGCGTGTCTAGCGGGAGGGTGGATACGCAGTATTTT.

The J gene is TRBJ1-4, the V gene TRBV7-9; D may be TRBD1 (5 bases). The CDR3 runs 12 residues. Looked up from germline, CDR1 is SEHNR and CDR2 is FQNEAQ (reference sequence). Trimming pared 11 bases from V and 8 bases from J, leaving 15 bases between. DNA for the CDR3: TGTGCCGAGGAGGGGAATTTGGAAAAACTGTTTTTT. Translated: CAEEGNLEKLFF.

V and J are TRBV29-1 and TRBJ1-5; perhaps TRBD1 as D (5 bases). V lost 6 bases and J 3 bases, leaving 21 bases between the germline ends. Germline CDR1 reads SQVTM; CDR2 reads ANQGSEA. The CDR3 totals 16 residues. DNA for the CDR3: TGCAGCGTAACTACCCGTGACAGTACCTCCAATCAGCCCCAGCATTTT. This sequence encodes CSVTTRDSTSNQPQHF.

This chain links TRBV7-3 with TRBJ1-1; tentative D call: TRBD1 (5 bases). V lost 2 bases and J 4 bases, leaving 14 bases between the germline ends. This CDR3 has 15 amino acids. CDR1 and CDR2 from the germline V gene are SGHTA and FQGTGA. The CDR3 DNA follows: TGTGCCAGCAGCTTAGAGGGGTATGGACGCACTGAAGCTTTCTTT. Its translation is CASSLEGYGRTEAFF.